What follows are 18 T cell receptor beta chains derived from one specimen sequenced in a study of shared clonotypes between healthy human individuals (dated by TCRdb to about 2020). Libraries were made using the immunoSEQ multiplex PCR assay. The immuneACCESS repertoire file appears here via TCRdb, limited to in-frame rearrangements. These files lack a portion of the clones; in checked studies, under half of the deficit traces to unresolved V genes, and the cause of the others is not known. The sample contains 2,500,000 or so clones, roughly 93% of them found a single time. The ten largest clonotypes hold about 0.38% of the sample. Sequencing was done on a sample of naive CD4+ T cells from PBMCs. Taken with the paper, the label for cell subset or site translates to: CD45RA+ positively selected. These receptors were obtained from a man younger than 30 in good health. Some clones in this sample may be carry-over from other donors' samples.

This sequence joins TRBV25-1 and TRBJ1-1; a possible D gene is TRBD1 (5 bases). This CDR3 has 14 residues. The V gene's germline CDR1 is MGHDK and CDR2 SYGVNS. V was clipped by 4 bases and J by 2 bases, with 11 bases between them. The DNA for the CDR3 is TGTGCCAGCAGTGGACAGTGGACCAACACTGAAGCTTTCTTT. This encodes CASSGQWTNTEAFF.

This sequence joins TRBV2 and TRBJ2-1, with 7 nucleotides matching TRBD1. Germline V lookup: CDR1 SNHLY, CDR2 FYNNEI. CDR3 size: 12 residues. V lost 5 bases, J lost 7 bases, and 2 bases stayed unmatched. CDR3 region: CASSQTGNEQFF. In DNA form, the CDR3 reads TGTGCCAGCAGTCAGACAGGGAATGAGCAGTTCTTC. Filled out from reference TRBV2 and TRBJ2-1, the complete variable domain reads EPEVTQTPSHQVTQMGQEVILRCVPISNHLYFYWYRQILGQKVEFLVSFYNNEISEKSEIFDDQFSVERPDGSNFTLKIRSTKLEDSAMYFCASSQTGNEQFFGPGTRLTVL.

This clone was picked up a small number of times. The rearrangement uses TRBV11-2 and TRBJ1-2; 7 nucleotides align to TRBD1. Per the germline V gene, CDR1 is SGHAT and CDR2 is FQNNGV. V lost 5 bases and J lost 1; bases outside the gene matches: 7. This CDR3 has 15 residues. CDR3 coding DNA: TGTGCCAGCAGCCCAGGGGGGACAGATAACTATGGCTACACCTTC. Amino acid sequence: CASSPGGTDNYGYTF.

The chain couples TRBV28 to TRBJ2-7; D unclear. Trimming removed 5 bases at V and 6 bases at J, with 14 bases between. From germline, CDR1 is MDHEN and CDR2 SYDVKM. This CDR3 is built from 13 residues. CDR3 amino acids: CASSTSGPPEQYF. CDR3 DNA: TGTGCCAGCAGTACCTCCGGGCCTCCCGAGCAGTACTTC.

The CDR3 sequence: CASSQKIATGAAYNEQFF. The CDR3 DNA reads as TGTGCCAGCAGCCAAAAAATCGCAACAGGGGCGGCCTACAATGAGCAGTTCTTC. The genes are TRBV7-2 and TRBJ2-1; 7 bases align to TRBD1. Per germline, CDR1 SGHTA and CDR2 FQGNSA. J gave up 2 bases and V 5 bases, and 15 bases lay outside the gene matches. The CDR3 contains 18 residues.

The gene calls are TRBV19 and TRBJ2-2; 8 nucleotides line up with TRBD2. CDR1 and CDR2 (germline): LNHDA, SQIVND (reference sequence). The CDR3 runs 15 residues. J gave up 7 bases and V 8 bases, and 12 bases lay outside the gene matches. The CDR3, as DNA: TGTGCCAGTCTCCCCGGGACTAGGGCCAGCGGGGAGCTGTTTTTT. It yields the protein CASLPGTRASGELFF.

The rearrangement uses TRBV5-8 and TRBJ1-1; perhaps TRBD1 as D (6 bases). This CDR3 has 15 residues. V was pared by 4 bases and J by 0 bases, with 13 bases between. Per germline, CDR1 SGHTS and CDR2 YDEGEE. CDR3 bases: TGTGCCAGCAGCCGCCTAGGGGGGATGAACACTGAAGCTTTCTTT. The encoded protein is CASSRLGGMNTEAFF.

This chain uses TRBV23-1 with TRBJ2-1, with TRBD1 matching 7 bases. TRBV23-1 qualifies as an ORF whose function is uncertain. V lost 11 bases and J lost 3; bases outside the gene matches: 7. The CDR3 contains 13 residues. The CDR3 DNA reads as TGCGCCGGCGACAGGGATCTCTACAATGAGCAGTTCTTC. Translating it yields CAGDRDLYNEQFF.

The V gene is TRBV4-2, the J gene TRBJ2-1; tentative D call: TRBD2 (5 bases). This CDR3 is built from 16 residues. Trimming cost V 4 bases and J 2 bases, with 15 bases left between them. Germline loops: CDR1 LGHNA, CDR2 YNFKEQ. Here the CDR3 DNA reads TGTGCCAGCAGCCTCGGTGGGCTAGCCGCCTACAATGAGCAGTTCTTC. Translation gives CASSLGGLAAYNEQFF.

The CDR3 nucleotides read TGCGCCAGCAGCTTGGGGGGGACTAGCGGGATAGAGACCCAGTACTTC. It specifies CASSLGGTSGIETQYF. The chain has TRBV5-1 and TRBJ2-5, with 13 bases lining up with TRBD2. The length of the CDR3 is 16 residues. Trimming took 0 bases from V and 4 from J; bases not matched to a gene: 3. CDR1 is SGHRS and CDR2 is YFSETQ in the germline V gene. The full variable domain, its missing parts supplied by reference TRBV5-1 and TRBJ2-5, is KAGVTQTPRYLIKTRGQQVTLSCSPISGHRSVSWYQQTPGQGLQFLFEYFSETQRNKGNFPGRFSGRQFSNSRSEMNVSTLELGDSALYLCASSLGGTSGIETQYFGPGTRLLVL.

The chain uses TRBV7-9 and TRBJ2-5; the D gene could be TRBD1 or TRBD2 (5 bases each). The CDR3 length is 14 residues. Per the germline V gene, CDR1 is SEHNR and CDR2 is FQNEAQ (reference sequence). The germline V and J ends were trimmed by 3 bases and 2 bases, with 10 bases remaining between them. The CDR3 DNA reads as TGTGCCAGCAGCTTGCGAGGGGATCAAGAGACCCAGTACTTC. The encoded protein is CASSLRGDQETQYF.

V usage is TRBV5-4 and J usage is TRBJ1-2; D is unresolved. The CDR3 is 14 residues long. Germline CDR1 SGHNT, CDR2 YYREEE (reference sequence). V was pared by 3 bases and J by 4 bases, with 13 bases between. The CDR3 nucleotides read TGTGCCAGCAGCTCCCCGAGGGAAGGCTATGGCTACACCTTC. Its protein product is CASSSPREGYGYTF.

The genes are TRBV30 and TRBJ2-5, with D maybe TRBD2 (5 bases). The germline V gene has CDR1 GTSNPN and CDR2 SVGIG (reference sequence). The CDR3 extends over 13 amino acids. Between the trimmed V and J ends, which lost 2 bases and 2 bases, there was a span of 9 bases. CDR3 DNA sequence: TGTGCCTGGAGTTCGGGATTACAAGAGACCCAGTACTTC. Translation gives CAWSSGLQETQYF.

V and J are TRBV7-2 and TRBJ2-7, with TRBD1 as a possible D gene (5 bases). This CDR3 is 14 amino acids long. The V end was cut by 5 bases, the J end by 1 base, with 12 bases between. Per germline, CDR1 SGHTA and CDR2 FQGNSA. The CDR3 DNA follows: TGTGCCAGCAGCCCCCAAACAGGTTCCTACGAGCAGTACTTC. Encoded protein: CASSPQTGSYEQYF.

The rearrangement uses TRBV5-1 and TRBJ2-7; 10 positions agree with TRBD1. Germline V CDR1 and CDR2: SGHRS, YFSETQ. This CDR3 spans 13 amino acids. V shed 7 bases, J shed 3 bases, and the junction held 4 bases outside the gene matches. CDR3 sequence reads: CASRRTGGYEQYF. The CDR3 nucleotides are TGCGCCAGCCGAAGGACAGGGGGCTACGAGCAGTACTTC.

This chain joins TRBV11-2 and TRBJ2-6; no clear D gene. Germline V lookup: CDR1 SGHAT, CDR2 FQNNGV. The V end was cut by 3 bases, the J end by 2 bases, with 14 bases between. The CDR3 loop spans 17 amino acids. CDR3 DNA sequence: TGTGCCAGCAGCTTCGGGCCAGCCGTCCCTGGGGCCAACGTCCTGACTTTC. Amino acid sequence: CASSFGPAVPGANVLTF.

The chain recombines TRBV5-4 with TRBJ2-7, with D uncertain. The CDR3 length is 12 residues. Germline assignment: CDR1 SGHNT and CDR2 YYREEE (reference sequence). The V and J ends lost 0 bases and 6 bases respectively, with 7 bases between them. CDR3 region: CASSLGAREQYF. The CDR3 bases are TGTGCCAGCAGCTTGGGGGCGCGCGAGCAGTACTTC.

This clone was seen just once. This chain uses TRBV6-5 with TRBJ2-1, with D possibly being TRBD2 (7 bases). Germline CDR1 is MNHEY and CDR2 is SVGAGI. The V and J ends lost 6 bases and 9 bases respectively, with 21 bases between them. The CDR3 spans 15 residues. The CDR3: CASSPAWGGQAEQFF. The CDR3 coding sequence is TGTGCCAGCAGCCCCGCCTGGGGGGGGCAGGCTGAGCAGTTCTTC.